This paragraph covers one TCR beta chain sequence. TCRdb fed the reads into MiXCR, producing one record per CDR3 protein. The sample yields approximately 100,000 distinct CDR3 sequences, around a third seen once. The source of the sample is a study of type 1 regulatory T cells. Study as a whole: This in vitro CD4 product, T-allo10, is enriched for Tr1 cells and alloantigen-specific.

Deletions cut 1 base from V and 4 bases from J, with 14 bases between. The germline CDR1 and CDR2 sequences are LGHDT and YNNKEL (reference sequence). The CDR3 consists of 16 residues. Sequencing was carried out using CD4+ T cells, either the whole sample or a sorted fraction (not recorded which). The V and J genes are TRBV3-1 and TRBJ2-1, with a possible D match to TRBD2 (6 bases). The clonotype originates from a human donor in good health. The CDR3 sequence: CASSQVPGGGYNEQFF. The CDR3 nucleotides read TGTGCCAGCAGCCAAGTCCCCGGGGGTGGATACAATGAGCAGTTCTTC.